Listed here are 13 T cell receptor beta chains from one sample, sequenced in a study of molecular identifiers for immune sequencing clone quantification. TCRdb recomputed calls from the PCR reads with MiXCR, one row per CDR3 protein. The table includes approximately 590,000 distinct CDR3 sequences, 25% detected once. Material for sequencing was naive CD8+ T cells from blood, with Jurkat cell RNA spiked in. Subset reported: FACS-sorted CD8+CD4-CCR7+CD45RA+ naive T cells. The receptors come from a human donor in good health. Some libraries in this study had Jurkat cell RNA spiked in.

The chain combines TRBV2 with TRBJ2-2; D remains ambiguous. Trimming took 6 bases from V and 7 from J, leaving 24 bases between them. The CDR3 extends over 17 amino acids. The germline CDR1 and CDR2 sequences are SNHLY and FYNNEI. The CDR3 nucleotides read TGTGCCAGCAGCCCTACCCAAGACGGCCAAGGCGTCGGGGAGCTGTTTTTT. This gives the protein CASSPTQDGQGVGELFF.

Note on this clonotype: At one end the junction does not follow the germline gene, possibly because of a read error. CDR3 in DNA: TGTGCCACCGGTGAGCCAGCTAGGGGGGATGAGCAGTTCTTC. Translating it yields CATGEPARGDEQFF. This chain joins TRBV24-1 and TRBJ2-1; D tentatively reads TRBD1 or TRBD2 (6 bases each). CDR1 and CDR2 from the germline V gene are KGHDR and SFDVKD. This CDR3 contains 14 residues.

On this clonotype: This may be a read error: a much more frequent sequence differs by one nucleotide. This chain connects TRBV4-1 to TRBJ1-5; no reliable D call. Germline-derived CDR1 and CDR2 are MGHRA and YSYEKL. This CDR3 has 14 residues. CDR3 loop: CASGQEAENQPQHF. The CDR3 nucleotides read TGCGCCAGCGGCCAAGAAGCAGAGAATCAGCCCCAGCATTTT.

A note on this clonotype: An end of the junction differs from the germline gene, which may be a read error. The V gene is TRBV10-3, the J gene TRBJ2-3, with a tentative D call TRBD1 (6 bases). CDR1 and CDR2 (germline): ENHRY, SYGVKD. The CDR3 is made up of 15 amino acids. The CDR3 DNA sequence: TGTGCCATCACCACGGGACAAGGGGCAACAGGTACGCAGTATTTT. Amino acids: CAITTGQGATGTQYF.

This clonotype showed up many times. The chain combines TRBV5-1 with TRBJ2-7; D is ambiguous. Trimming pared 0 bases from V and 0 bases from J, leaving 10 bases between. Germline lookup yields CDR1 SGHRS and CDR2 YFSETQ. This CDR3 contains 15 residues. CDR3 protein: CASSLEARPSYEQYF. CDR3 DNA: TGCGCCAGCAGCTTGGAAGCCCGACCCTCCTACGAGCAGTACTTC.

The sample holds a few counts of this clonotype. CDR3 protein: CASSFPGGLAGGEVGDTQYF. In DNA, the CDR3 is TGTGCCAGCAGTTTCCCCGGAGGACTAGCGGGAGGTGAGGTTGGAGATACGCAGTATTTT. V is TRBV12-3 or TRBV12-4 and J is TRBJ2-3; 14 bases are a match to TRBD2. This CDR3 contains 20 residues. V shed 3 bases, J shed 5 bases, and the junction held 16 bases outside the gene matches.

This clonotype was counted ten times or more. The chain carries TRBV2 and TRBJ2-3; the D gene is possibly TRBD1 (5 bases). Germline CDR1 SNHLY, CDR2 FYNNEI. The CDR3 sequence is 13 residues long. V was clipped by 8 bases and J by 2 bases, with 11 bases between them. This CDR3 is CASLGDNTDTQYF. The CDR3 DNA reads TGTGCCAGCCTAGGGGATAACACAGATACGCAGTATTTT.

This clonotype was recorded a few times. The chain employs TRBV7-2 and TRBJ1-1, with D uncertain. V dropped 4 bases and J dropped 8 bases, with 8 bases sitting between them. Germline V lookup: CDR1 SGHTA, CDR2 FQGNSA. The CDR3 sequence is 11 residues long. The CDR3 loop reads CASSSRPEAFF. The CDR3 region has the DNA TGTGCCAGCAGCTCAAGGCCCGAAGCTTTCTTT.

This clonotype was detected ten times or more. The chain is built from TRBV4-1 and TRBJ1-1, with TRBD1 matching over 7 bases. V dropped 7 bases and J dropped 5; count of bases not matched to a gene: 7. The CDR3 extends over 13 amino acids. Looked up from germline, CDR1 is MGHRA and CDR2 is YSYEKL. CDR3 residues: CASTNRGGTEAFF. The CDR3 DNA is TGCGCCAGCACCAACAGGGGTGGGACTGAAGCTTTCTTT.

Note on this clonotype: A read error may explain this, as a much larger clone is one base away. The V gene is TRBV11-2, the J gene TRBJ2-3, with unresolved D. The CDR3 totals 17 residues. Germline V gives CDR1 SGHAT, CDR2 FQNNGV. V was clipped by 5 bases and J by 2 bases, with 20 bases between them. CDR3 coding DNA: TGTGCCAGCAGCCCCTTGGGGTCAGAGGCCTTCACAGATACGCAGTATTTT. It is translated as CASSPLGSEAFTDTQYF. Full variable domain (missing parts from reference TRBV11-2 and TRBJ2-3): EAGVAQSPRYKIIEKRQSVAFWCNPISGHATLYWYQQILGQGPKLLIQFQNNGVVDDSQLPKDRFSAERLKGVDSTLKIQPAKLEDSAVYLCASSPLGSEAFTDTQYFGPGTRLTVL.

The chain links TRBV15 to TRBJ2-1; no clear D. In germline, CDR1 is LNHNV, CDR2 YYDKDF (reference sequence). The CDR3 spans 17 residues. The ends were cut back, 1 base at V and 0 bases at J, with 13 bases in the middle. Written as DNA, the CDR3 is TGTGCCACCAGCAGAGGGCCTAGGCCGAGCTCCTACAATGAGCAGTTCTTC. Its protein product is CATSRGPRPSSYNEQFF.

In regard to this clonotype: One junction end disagrees with the germline gene, perhaps due to a read error. This chain uses TRBV4-1 with TRBJ1-1, with a tentative D call TRBD1 (5 bases). The CDR3 is 16 residues long. Germline V gives CDR1 MGHRA, CDR2 YSYEKL. CDR3 sequence reads: CARSQDPAPGNNRAFF. The DNA of the CDR3 is TGCGCCCGCAGCCAAGACCCCGCGCCAGGGAACAATAGGGCTTTCTTT.

There are many counts of this clonotype. The V gene is TRBV7-9, the J gene TRBJ2-6; D is uncertain. Germline CDR1 is SEHNR and CDR2 is FQNEAQ (reference sequence). CDR3 size: 15 residues. With 1 base removed from V and 0 bases from J, the gap between germline ends came to 4 bases. The CDR3 DNA reads as TGTGCCAGCAGCTTAGTCGTCTCTGGGGCCAACGTCCTGACTTTC. Translated: CASSLVVSGANVLTF.